The present entry profiles one T cell receptor (beta chain) with its context. In this sample, this clonotype turned up many times. The antigen it recognizes is unknown. No base-level quality is on record; no much larger clone is a single base apart. This record comes from a study of neurological immune-mediated disorders (dated by TCRdb to the late 2010s). In the study overall: Peripheral blood TCR-beta repertoires from patients with HTLV-I-associated myelopathy (HAM/TSP), patients with multiple sclerosis, and healthy controls were compared in the study using UMI-based sequencing. The approximately 100 TCR-beta libraries included longitudinal samples, technical triplicates and paired sorted CD4+ and CD8+ T-cell subsets alongside PBMC samples. Longitudinal HAM/TSP and healthy donors had 3 time-points each (about 3-40 month intervals). The cohort was made up of 60 to 75 subjects, consisting of around 15 HAM/TSP patients, some 34 multiple sclerosis patients and around 20 healthy controls.

Trimming costs V 3 bases and J 7 bases, and their ends lie 15 bases apart. CDR1 and CDR2 were assigned from the germline V gene as LGHNA and YNFKEQ. The CDR3 covers 14 residues, taking in both the cysteine and the phenylalanine. The CDR3 DNA has 42 bases and is translated from base 1. General conclusions and limits of the study: TCR clonal expansion was greatest in HAM/TSP patients and smallest in MS patients, who ranked below even healthy controls. Expanded clones from different subjects shared no identical CDR3 amino acid sequences, which suggests that TCR-beta repertoires were private in all groups.

Read against the paper, the sample's time point label means: longitudinal time-point 2. For the unsorted PBMC libraries, 2 million PBMCs were stored in RNAlater at -80 degrees C until RNA extraction and were used to generate the libraries. Peripheral blood underwent Ficoll-Hypaque density gradient centrifugation to isolate PBMCs, which were then cryopreserved in liquid nitrogen. cDNA was synthesized by template-switch 5'RACE using a primer with a 10-nucleotide random unique molecular identifier that tagged each TCR transcript. Over 190 million TCR-beta sequences, covering 15-18 subjects, were produced in each sequencing run. Total RNA was extracted with the RNeasy kit. TCR-beta VDJ regions were amplified with primers for the TCR constant region and the 5'RACE anchor, using the KAPA Real-time Library Amplification kit. Sample indexes and Illumina adaptors were added in a first PCR, and a second PCR then increased library yield. After Ampure bead purification, the TCR product of roughly 650 bp was size-selected on a 2% E-gel SizeSelection system. Before pooling, library quality was checked on a Bioanalyzer, concentration was measured with Qubit, and libraries were quantified with the Kapa Library Quantification kit. Libraries were sequenced paired-end 2 x 150 bp on an Illumina HiSeq 2500. To increase sequence diversity, roughly 24-31% phiX was spiked into each library pool. Processing in the source paper ran as follows. Quality-filtered reads were processed with the UMI-based MiGEC pipeline, and over 90% of raw TCR sequences were removed by the MiGEC pipeline during error correction. IMGT germline references were used for alignment of VDJ genes, and clonotypes were defined by a unique CDR3 amino acid sequence together with V-J genes. Clonal expansion, Shannon diversity and CDR3 relatedness were evaluated with VDJtools (CalcPairwiseDistances, ClusterSamples), while phylogenetic trees were built in CLCbio workbench. Clones with at least 8 unique UMIs were defined as expanded, with this threshold being based on coefficient-of-variation modelling across technical triplicates. In TCRdb, the public reads were trimmed at Q25 with fastp and aligned with MiXCR, with productive beta chains retained. Identical CDR3 proteins give one entry, which carries the most common genes and DNA. The authors' filters were not applied to this entry. The sample table lists approximately 85,000 distinct CDR3 sequences, less than 15% of them with a count of one. Clones ranked in the top ten supply approximately 4.5% of the sample.

The clonotype was recovered from a female donor with HTLV-1-associated myelopathy (HAM/TSP). Sequencing was done on a sample of PBMCs. The V and J segments used are TRBV4-2 and TRBJ2-5; the D gene remains uncertain. This receptor has the CDR3 CASSQDPSERTQYF. The nucleotide sequence is given as TGTGCCAGCAGCCAGGACCCGTCCGAGAGGACCCAGTACTTC.